This T cell receptor (beta chain) was sequenced in a study of Ad26.COV2.S vaccination and SARS-CoV-2 variants. Sample treatment: some 20 received Ad26.COV2.S at low or high dose, single or two shots; a few received placebo; per-sample allocation not given. Collection of the samples took place on day 63 after the first injection of vaccine or placebo. TCRdb's table, derived via immunoSEQ multiplex PCR, lists solely in-frame clones and lacks some. The data show about 240,000 clones, over 75% seen once. Germline trimming cut 2 bases from V and 0 bases from J; bases unmatched to any gene: 10. The length of the CDR3 is 18 residues. Germline CDR1 and CDR2: LGHDT and YNNKEL (reference sequence).

The sequencing here drew on peripheral blood, taken in a trial of Ad26.COV2.S vaccine versus placebo. V usage is TRBV3-1 (or the pseudogene TRBV3-2) and J usage is TRBJ2-7, with 10 bases that match TRBD1. This TCR came from a person between 18 and 65 years old who received the Ad26.COV2.S COVID-19 vaccine or a placebo. CDR3 in DNA: TGTGCCAGCAGCCAATCCCGGGACAGGGGTCACCACTCCTACGAGCAGTACTTC. Amino acids: CASSQSRDRGHHSYEQYF.